This TCR beta chain appears in the sequencing data of a study of blood T cell repertoires in COVID-19. The CDR3 extends over 17 amino acids. V dropped 5 bases and J dropped 0; count of bases not matched to a gene: 10. Looked up from germline, CDR1 is MDHEN and CDR2 is SYDVKM. The protocol was immunoSEQ multiplex PCR, while the TCRdb copy is restricted to in-frame clones and leaves out a portion. The data show some 120,000 clones, roughly three quarters seen once. Sequencing was carried out using peripheral blood. This clonotype was sampled from a man aged 35-49 years with active or convalescent COVID-19. The chain carries TRBV28 and TRBJ2-1; TRBD1 matches 7 bases. CDR3 region: CASSPGTEVGSYNEQFF. In DNA, the CDR3 is TGTGCCAGCAGTCCCGGGACAGAGGTTGGCTCCTACAATGAGCAGTTCTTC. Full variable domain (rest looked up from reference TRBV28 and TRBJ2-1): DVKVTQSSRYLVKRTGEKVFLECVQDMDHENMFWYRQDPGLGLRLIYFSYDVKMKEKGDIPEGYSVSREKKERFSLILESASTNQTSMYLCASSPGTEVGSYNEQFFGPGTRLTVL.